This is a list of T cell receptor beta chains from one sample in a study of T-cell reconstitution after alpha-beta-depleted transplantation in children. TCRdb reprocessed the PCR reads with MiXCR, giving one entry per CDR3 protein. The sample includes hundreds of thousands of distinct CDR3 sequences, 6.5% to 9% seen only once; the top ten take less than 8%. Sequencing used PBMCs, mostly from graft donor cells, obtained 180 days after TCRalphabeta/CD19-depleted stem cell transplant. The receptors were gathered from a male patient younger than 18 who had a stem cell transplant for acute lymphoblastic leukemia, so the T cells may come from the graft donor. The CDR3 runs from the conserved cysteine through the conserved F or W. D genes are given only for firm matches. The size field is filled for only some rows; it gives once, few, many or a size class.

D	size	V	J	DNA	CDR3
TRBD2	once	TRBV4-3	TRBJ2-3	TGCGCCAGCAGCCAAACTAGCGGGGGCGCAGATACGCAGTATTTT	CASSQTSGGADTQYF
TRBD1	many	TRBV12-3/TRBV12-4	TRBJ2-7	TGTGCCAGCAGTTTAGGGGACAGAAGACCCTCCTACGAGCAGTACTTC	CASSLGDRRPSYEQYF
.	.	TRBV3-1	TRBJ2-2	TGTGCCTGCTGCCAAGTCGGCAAGAACACCGGGGAGCTGTTTTTT	CACCQVGKNTGELFF
TRBD2	many	TRBV3-1	TRBJ2-1	TGTGCCAGCAGCCTAGCGGGGGGGCCGTTGAATGAGCAGTTCTTC	CASSLAGGPLNEQFF
.	many	TRBV5-1	TRBJ1-2	TGCGCCAGCAGCTTGCTCCAAGGGCCGGGTGGCTACACCTTC	CASSLLQGPGGYTF
.	many	TRBV7-2	TRBJ1-1	TGTGCCAGCAGCTTACCTACCTCTAAAGCTTTCTTT	CASSLPTSKAFF
.	many	TRBV9	TRBJ2-7	TGTGCCAGCAGCGTAGGGGACTCTTATACCTACGAGCAGTACTTC	CASSVGDSYTYEQYF
TRBD2	medium-sized	TRBV12-3/TRBV12-4	TRBJ2-7	TGTGCCAGCGGACGTAGCGGGAGGGCCGGGGAGCAGTACTTC	CASGRSGRAGEQYF
.	many	TRBV5-1	TRBJ2-1	TGCGCCAGCAGCTTGGGGGCGGGGACGGACGAGCAGTTCTTC	CASSLGAGTDEQFF
TRBD1	many	TRBV3-1	TRBJ1-3	TGTGCCAGCAGCCACCGGACAGGGGGTGGAAACACCATATATTTT	CASSHRTGGGNTIYF
TRBD2	few	TRBV7-6	TRBJ2-1	TGTGCCAGCAGCTTAGATCCCGGGACTAGCGGACTCAATGAGCAGTTCTTC	CASSLDPGTSGLNEQFF
.	many	TRBV5-1	TRBJ1-1	TGCGCCAGTCGCCGACAGGTGTCGAACACTGAAGCTTTCTTT	CASRRQVSNTEAFF
TRBD1	many	TRBV7-2	TRBJ2-7	TGTGCCAGCAGCTTAAGGACCAGGGGACAGGGGACCTACGAGCAGTACTTC	CASSLRTRGQGTYEQYF
.	many	TRBV4-1	TRBJ1-2	TGCGCCAGCAGCCAAGGGGCAGACAGGAACTATGGCTACACCTTC	CASSQGADRNYGYTF
.	many	TRBV5-6	TRBJ2-1	TGTGCCAGCAGCTCGATAGACAGCCGGGGATACAATGAGCAGTTCTTC	CASSSIDSRGYNEQFF
TRBD2	many	TRBV7-2	TRBJ2-2	TGTGCCAGCAGCGACCAAGGGACTAGCGGAGAAACCGGGGAGCTGTTTTTT	CASSDQGTSGETGELFF
TRBD2	.	TRBV5-6	TRBJ2-7	TGTGCCAGCAGCATTTTAGCGGGCGAGCAGTACTTC	CASSILAGEQYF
TRBD2	many	TRBV7-3	TRBJ2-3	TGTGCCAGCAGCCGCATAGCGGGGGGGCTTGATACGCAGTATTTT	CASSRIAGGLDTQYF
TRBD1	many	TRBV4-3	TRBJ2-4	TGCGCCAGCAGCCCTATAGGGGGACAGGGGAAAATAGCCAAAAACATTCAGTACTTC	CASSPIGGQGKIAKNIQYF
.	.	TRBV20-1	TRBJ2-2	TGCAGTGCTAGCGGAGCGAACACCGGGGAGCCGTTTTTT	CSASGANTGEPFF
TRBD2	many	TRBV29-1	TRBJ2-7	TGCAGCGTTTACACTCCAGTGGGACTATACGAGCAGTACTTC	CSVYTPVGLYEQYF
.	many	TRBV4-2	TRBJ2-3	TGTGCCAGCAGTTACCGGCGAGATACGCAGTATTTT	CASSYRRDTQYF
.	many	TRBV20-1	TRBJ1-3	TGCAGTGCCCCCCGGGCAGCTGCGGGAAACACCATATATTTT	CSAPRAAAGNTIYF